Each of the 9 T cell receptor beta chains below was sequenced from the same sample in a study of blood T cell repertoires in COVID-19. Libraries were prepared by immunoSEQ multiplex PCR; TCRdb keeps only in-frame clonotypes and omits some of them. The top ten hold 20% of the sample, which has around 220,000 clones, around 84% seen once. Specimen: peripheral blood. Receptors originate from a man younger than 45 with active or convalescent COVID-19.

The chain combines TRBV7-2 with TRBJ2-1, with D tentatively TRBD2 (5 bases). The V gene lost 3 bases and the J gene lost 4 bases, with 7 bases spanning the gap. The CDR3 totals 13 residues. Germline CDR1 SGHTA, CDR2 FQGNSA. Written as DNA, the CDR3 is TGTGCCAGCAGCTTGGACTTATACAATGAGCAGTTCTTC. As protein: CASSLDLYNEQFF.

This clone appeared once. The rearrangement links TRBV28 to TRBJ1-4; TRBD1 is a possible D gene (5 bases). Trimming removed 5 bases from V and 6 bases from J, with 13 bases in between. From germline, CDR1 is MDHEN and CDR2 SYDVKM. The CDR3 has 14 amino acids. Here the CDR3 reads CASSPFLQDEKLFF. The DNA of the CDR3 is TGTGCCAGCAGTCCCTTTTTACAGGATGAAAAACTGTTTTTT.

The gene calls are TRBV6-5 and TRBJ2-5, with D possibly matching TRBD1 (5 bases). The CDR3 sequence is 14 residues long. The germline gives CDR1 MNHEY, CDR2 SVGAGI. The V gene lost 6 bases and the J gene lost 2 bases, with 13 bases spanning the gap. CDR3 bases: TGTGCCAGCAGGGTCATAGGGGCTCAAGAGACCCAGTACTTC. It specifies CASRVIGAQETQYF.

The chain combines TRBV2 with TRBJ1-2; 8 positions agree with TRBD1. CDR3 length: 12 amino acids. The trim removed 8 bases at V and 8 bases at J, leaving 7 bases unmatched. In germline, CDR1 is SNHLY, CDR2 FYNNEI. This CDR3 is CASEDRVQGYTF. In DNA, the CDR3 is TGTGCCAGCGAGGACAGGGTACAAGGCTACACCTTC.

The genes are TRBV4-1 and TRBJ1-4, with D tentatively TRBD1 (5 bases). The V end was cut by 1 base, the J end by 5 bases, with 8 bases between. CDR1 is MGHRA and CDR2 is YSYEKL in the germline V gene. The length of the CDR3 is 14 residues. As DNA, the CDR3 is TGCGCCAGCAGCCAAGTACCAGGGAATGAAAAACTGTTTTTT. Protein: CASSQVPGNEKLFF.

This chain links TRBV5-1 with TRBJ2-5; TRBD1 matches 7 bases. Germline CDR1 and CDR2: SGHRS and YFSETQ. V lost 0 bases and J lost 5; bases outside the gene matches: 10. The CDR3 totals 16 residues. The DNA for the CDR3 is TGCGCCAGCAGCTTGGGCGTCCAGGGGGTGTTGGAGACCCAGTACTTC. Translated, it gives CASSLGVQGVLETQYF. Supplemented by reference TRBV5-1 and TRBJ2-5, the full variable domain reads KAGVTQTPRYLIKTRGQQVTLSCSPISGHRSVSWYQQTPGQGLQFLFEYFSETQRNKGNFPGRFSGRQFSNSRSEMNVSTLELGDSALYLCASSLGVQGVLETQYFGPGTRLLVL.

The V gene is TRBV20-1, the J gene TRBJ2-3, with 9 bases fitting TRBD2. The CDR3 is made up of 16 amino acids. Germline V lookup: CDR1 DFQATT, CDR2 SNEGSKA (reference sequence). Trimming cost V 3 bases and J 2 bases; bases outside gene matches: 9. The DNA for the CDR3 is TGCAGTGCTAGTGCCCGACTAGCGGAGAACACAGATACGCAGTATTTT. Translating it yields CSASARLAENTDTQYF.

The chain uses TRBV29-1 and TRBJ2-7, with 8 positions matching TRBD1. The ends lost 7 bases at V and 2 bases at J; junction bases unmatched: 7. CDR1 is SQVTM, CDR2 ANQGSEA, per germline. CDR3 length: 13 amino acids. This CDR3 is CSARGQGAYEQYF. CDR3 nucleotides: TGCAGCGCCAGGGGGCAAGGGGCCTACGAGCAGTACTTC.

The chain is built from TRBV29-1 and TRBJ2-3, with D possibly TRBD2 on 6 matching bases. Trimming left V 5 bases short and J 2 bases short, with 11 bases between. The CDR3 runs to 13 residues. Germline CDR1 and CDR2: SQVTM and ANQGSEA. The chain's CDR3 is CSVSAGITDTQYF. In nucleotides, the CDR3 is TGCAGCGTTTCTGCGGGAATCACAGATACGCAGTATTTT.